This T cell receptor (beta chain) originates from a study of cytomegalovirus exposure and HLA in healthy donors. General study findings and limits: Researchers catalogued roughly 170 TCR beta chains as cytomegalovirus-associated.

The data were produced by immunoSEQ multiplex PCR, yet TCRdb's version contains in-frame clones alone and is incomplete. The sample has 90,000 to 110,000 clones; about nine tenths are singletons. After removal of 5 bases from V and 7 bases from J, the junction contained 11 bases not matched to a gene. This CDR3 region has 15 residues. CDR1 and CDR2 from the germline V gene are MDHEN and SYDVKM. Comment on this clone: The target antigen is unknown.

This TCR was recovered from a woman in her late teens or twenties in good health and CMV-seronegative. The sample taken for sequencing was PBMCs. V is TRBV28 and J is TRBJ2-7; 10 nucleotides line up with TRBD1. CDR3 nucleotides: TGTGCCAGCAGTCTCGTGACAGGGGGCCTTAAAGAGCAGTACTTC. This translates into CASSLVTGGLKEQYF. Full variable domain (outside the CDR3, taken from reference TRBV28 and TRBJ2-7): DVKVTQSSRYLVKRTGEKVFLECVQDMDHENMFWYRQDPGLGLRLIYFSYDVKMKEKGDIPEGYSVSREKKERFSLILESASTNQTSMYLCASSLVTGGLKEQYFGPGTRLTVT.